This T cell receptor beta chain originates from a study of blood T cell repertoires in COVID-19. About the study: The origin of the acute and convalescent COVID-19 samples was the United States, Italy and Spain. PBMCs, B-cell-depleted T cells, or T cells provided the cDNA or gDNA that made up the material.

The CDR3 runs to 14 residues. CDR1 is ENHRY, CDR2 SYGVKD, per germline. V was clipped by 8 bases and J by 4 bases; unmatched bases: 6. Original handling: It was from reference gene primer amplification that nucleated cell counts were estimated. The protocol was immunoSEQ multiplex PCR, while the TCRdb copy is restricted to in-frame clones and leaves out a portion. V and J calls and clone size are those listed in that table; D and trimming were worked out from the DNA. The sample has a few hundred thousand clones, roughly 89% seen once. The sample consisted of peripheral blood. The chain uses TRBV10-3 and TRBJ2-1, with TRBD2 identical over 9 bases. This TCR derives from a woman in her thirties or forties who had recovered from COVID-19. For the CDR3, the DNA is TGTGCCATCGAAGCGGGGGGATCTTACAATGAGCAGTTCTTC. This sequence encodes CAIEAGGSYNEQFF.